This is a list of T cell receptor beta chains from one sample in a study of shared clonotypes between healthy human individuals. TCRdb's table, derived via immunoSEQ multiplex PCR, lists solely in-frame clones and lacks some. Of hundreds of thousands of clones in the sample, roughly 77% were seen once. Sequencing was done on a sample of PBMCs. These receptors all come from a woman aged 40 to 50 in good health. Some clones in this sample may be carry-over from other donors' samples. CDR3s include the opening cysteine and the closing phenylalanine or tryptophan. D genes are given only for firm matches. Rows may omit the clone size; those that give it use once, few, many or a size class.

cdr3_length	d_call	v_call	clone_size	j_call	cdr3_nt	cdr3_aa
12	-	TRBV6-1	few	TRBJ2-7	TGTGCCAGCAGTGATACCGACGGCGAGCAGTACTTC	CASSDTDGEQYF
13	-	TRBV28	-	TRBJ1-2	TGTGCCAGCACAGTGGGGCAGGCAATTGGCTACACCTTC	CASTVGQAIGYTF
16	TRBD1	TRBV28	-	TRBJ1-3	TGTGCCAGCAGTGGGGACAGGGGTTTATCTGGAAACACCATATATTTT	CASSGDRGLSGNTIYF
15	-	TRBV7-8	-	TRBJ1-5	TGTGCCAGCAGCTTAAGCGTAGCATTAAGTCAGCCCCAGCATTTT	CASSLSVALSQPQHF
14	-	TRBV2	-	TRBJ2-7	TGTGCCAGCAGTGCTCGGCGGTTAACCTACGAGCAGTACTTC	CASSARRLTYEQYF
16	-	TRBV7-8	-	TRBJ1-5	TGTGCCAGCAGCTTAGAGCCAGGATATAGCAATCAGCCCCAGCATTTT	CASSLEPGYSNQPQHF
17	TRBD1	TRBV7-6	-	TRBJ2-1	TGTGCCAGCAGCATCACAGGGGGCGCGTTCCCCTACAATGAGCAGTTCTTC	CASSITGGAFPYNEQFF
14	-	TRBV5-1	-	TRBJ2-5	TGCGCCAGCAGCTCGACGGCAGTTCAAGAGACCCAGTACTTC	CASSSTAVQETQYF
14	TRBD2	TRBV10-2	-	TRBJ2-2	TGCGCCAGCAGTCCACTAGCGGTGACCGGGGAGCTGTTTTTT	CASSPLAVTGELFF
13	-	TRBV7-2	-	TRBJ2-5	TGTGCCAGCAGCTTCAGGGTGGGTGAGACCCAGTACTTC	CASSFRVGETQYF
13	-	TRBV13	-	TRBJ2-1	TGTGCCAGCAGCTCTCAGATGGCTACTGAGCAGTTCTTC	CASSSQMATEQFF
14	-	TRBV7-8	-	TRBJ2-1	TGTGCCAGCAGCTTAGCTGCCAGGAACAATGAGCAGTTCTTC	CASSLAARNNEQFF
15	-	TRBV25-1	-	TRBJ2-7	TGTGCCAGCCACCTTTCTTCTCCTCGAACCCACGAGCAGTACTTC	CASHLSSPRTHEQYF
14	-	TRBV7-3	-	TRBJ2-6	TGTGCCAGCAGCACTCTCTCTGGGGCCAACGTCCTGACTTTC	CASSTLSGANVLTF
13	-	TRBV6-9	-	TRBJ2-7	TGTGCCAGCAGTCAACGGGACTCCCACGAGCAGTACTTC	CASSQRDSHEQYF
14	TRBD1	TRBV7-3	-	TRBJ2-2	TGTGCCAGCAGCCCCGGGACAGCCACCGGGGAGCTGTTTTTT	CASSPGTATGELFF
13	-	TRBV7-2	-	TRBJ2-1	TGTGCCAGCAGCTTAGGGACGCAATATGAGCAGTTCTTC	CASSLGTQYEQFF
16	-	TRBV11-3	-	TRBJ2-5	TGTGCCAGCAGCACCCTTAGCGAGGACAGCCAAGAGACCCAGTACTTC	CASSTLSEDSQETQYF
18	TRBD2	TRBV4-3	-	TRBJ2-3	TGCGCCAGCAGCCAAGATCTTCCGACTAGCGGGCCGGTAGATACGCAGTATTTT	CASSQDLPTSGPVDTQYF
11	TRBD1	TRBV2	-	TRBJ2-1	TGTGCCAGCCTACAGGGGTATGAGCAGTTCTTC	CASLQGYEQFF
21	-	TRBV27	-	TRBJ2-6	TGTGCCAGCAGTTTAGGATGGACGCTCGCCGGTGGGTACTCTGGGGCCAACGTCCTGACTTTC	CASSLGWTLAGGYSGANVLTF
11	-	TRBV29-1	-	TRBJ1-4	TGCAGCGTTGAAGTTGGCGAAAAACTGTTTTTT	CSVEVGEKLFF
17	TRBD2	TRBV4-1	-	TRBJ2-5	TGCGCCAGCAGCCCCCTTATTAGCGGGAGTGGACAAGAGACCCAGTACTTC	CASSPLISGSGQETQYF
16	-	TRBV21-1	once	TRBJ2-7	TGTGCCAGCAGCCTAAAAAGGGGGTTATCCTCCTACGAGCAGTACTTC	CASSLKRGLSSYEQYF
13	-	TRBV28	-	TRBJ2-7	TGTGCCAGCAGTTTAGTGGGGGCGAGGGAGCAGTACTTC	CASSLVGAREQYF
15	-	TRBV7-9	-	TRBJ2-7	TGTGCCAGCAGCTTCTCCGGGACTCGACCTGGGGAGCAGTACTTC	CASSFSGTRPGEQYF
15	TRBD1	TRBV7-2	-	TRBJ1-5	TGTGCCAGCAGCTCCGGGACAGGGAATAATCAGCCCCAGCATTTT	CASSSGTGNNQPQHF
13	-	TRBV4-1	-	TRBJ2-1	TGCGCCAGCAGCCAAGAATCTAGGTACGGCCAGTTCTTC	CASSQESRYGQFF
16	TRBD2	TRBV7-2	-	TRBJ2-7	TGTGCCAGCAGTCCGGGACTAGCGGGAGGGCCCAACGAGCAGTACTTC	CASSPGLAGGPNEQYF
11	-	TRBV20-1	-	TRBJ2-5	TGCAGTGCTCGGGACCGAGAGACCCAGTACTTC	CSARDRETQYF
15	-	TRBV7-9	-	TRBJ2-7	TGTGCCAGCAGCTTAGCACCCAGGGCTGCCTACGAGCAGTACTTC	CASSLAPRAAYEQYF
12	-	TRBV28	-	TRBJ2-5	TGTGCCAGCAGTTTAGTTGGGGAGACCCAGTACTTC	CASSLVGETQYF
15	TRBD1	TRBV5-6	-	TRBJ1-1	TGTGCCAGCAGCCGCACAGGGGGCGCGGAGACTGAAGCTTTCTTT	CASSRTGGAETEAFF
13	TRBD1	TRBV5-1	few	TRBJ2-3	TGCGCCAGTGGCCGGGACAGGCCAGATACGCAGTATTTT	CASGRDRPDTQYF
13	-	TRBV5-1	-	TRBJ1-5	TGCGCCAGCAGCTTCGAGGGCAATCAGCCCCAGCATTTT	CASSFEGNQPQHF
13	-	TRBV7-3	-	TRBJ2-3	TGTGCCAGCAGCTTATCCCGCACAGATACGCAGTATTTT	CASSLSRTDTQYF
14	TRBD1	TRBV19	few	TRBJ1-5	TGTGCCAGTAGGTCCGGGACAGGGGGGCAGCCCCAGCATTTT	CASRSGTGGQPQHF
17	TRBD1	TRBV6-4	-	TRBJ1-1	TGTGCCAGACCGGGACAGATCGCCCCCCTAACTAACACTGAAGCTTTCTTT	CARPGQIAPLTNTEAFF
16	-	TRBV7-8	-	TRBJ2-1	TGTGCCAGCACCCTACTACGGTCGAGCTCCTACAATGAGCAGTTCTTC	CASTLLRSSSYNEQFF
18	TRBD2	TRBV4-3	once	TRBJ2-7	TGCGCCAGCAGCCAAGCTCCCAATCTAGCGGGTAGCGCCTACGAGCAGTACTTC	CASSQAPNLAGSAYEQYF
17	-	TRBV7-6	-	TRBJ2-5	TGTGCCAGCAGCCCCGAGGTGGTGCTAGCGATAGGAAAGACCCAGTACTTC	CASSPEVVLAIGKTQYF
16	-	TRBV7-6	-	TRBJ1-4	TGTGCCAGCAGCTTAGCGCCGGGGGGCATAGGTGAAAAACTGTTTTTT	CASSLAPGGIGEKLFF
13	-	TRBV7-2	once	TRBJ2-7	TGTGCCAGCAGCTTGCGAAGGGGCTACGAGCAGTACTTC	CASSLRRGYEQYF
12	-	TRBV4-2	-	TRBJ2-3	TGTGCCAGCAGCCGAGAGACAGATACGCAGTATTTT	CASSRETDTQYF
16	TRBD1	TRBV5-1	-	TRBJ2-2	TGCGCCAGCAGCTTAACGACAGGGTCCAACACCGGGGAGCTGTTTTTT	CASSLTTGSNTGELFF